This is a list of T cell receptor beta chains from one sample in a study of OX40 agonist ivuxolimab in advanced cancers. Clones were read by immunoSEQ multiplex PCR, and TCRdb kept only the in-frame ones, dropping some. Seen here are about 80,000 clones, about 80% observed once, and the top ten hold approximately 6.3%. The sequencing here drew on CD4+ or CD8+ T cells sorted from blood, taken in a trial of the OX40 agonist ivuxolimab. These TCRs come from an adult with an advanced solid tumor such as melanoma, head and neck, liver or kidney cancer. CDR3s include the opening cysteine and the closing phenylalanine or tryptophan. A D gene is named only where the DNA matches it firmly. The size field is filled for only some rows; it gives once, few, many or a size class.

D,V,length,J,size,CDR3,DNA
TRBD2,TRBV5-6,18,TRBJ2-1,few,CASSSLLERGSSYNEQFF,TGTGCCAGCAGCTCCCTCCTTGAGCGGGGGAGCTCCTACAATGAGCAGTTCTTC
.,TRBV2,15,TRBJ2-1,.,CASSFESGGNNEQFF,TGTGCCAGCAGTTTCGAGTCGGGTGGCAACAATGAGCAGTTCTTC
.,TRBV9,19,TRBJ1-3,few,CASSSPGVAENMIGNTIYF,TGTGCCAGCAGCTCCCCAGGGGTCGCGGAAAATATGATCGGAAACACCATATATTTT
.,TRBV5-4,13,TRBJ1-2,.,CASIHPTGYGYTF,TGTGCCAGCATACATCCAACGGGCTATGGCTACACCTTC
.,TRBV6-6,16,TRBJ1-3,.,CASSKGSGSSGNTIYF,TGTGCCAGCAGTAAGGGGAGTGGGAGCTCTGGAAACACCATATATTTT
.,TRBV5-6,13,TRBJ1-1,.,CASSLARNPEAFF,TGTGCCAGCAGCTTGGCCCGGAACCCTGAAGCTTTCTTT
.,TRBV29-1,13,TRBJ2-5,.,CSVEGGPQETQYF,TGCAGCGTTGAGGGGGGGCCCCAAGAGACCCAGTACTTC
.,TRBV12-5,11,TRBJ1-1,.,CASGFGTEAFF,TGTGCTAGTGGTTTTGGCACTGAAGCTTTCTTT
TRBD2,TRBV10-3,20,TRBJ2-1,.,CAISEPTSGNQKSSYNEQFF,TGTGCCATCAGTGAGCCCACTAGCGGAAATCAGAAAAGCTCCTACAATGAGCAGTTCTTC
TRBD2,TRBV9,15,TRBJ2-1,.,CASSETSGSMNEQFF,TGTGCCAGCAGCGAGACTAGCGGGAGCATGAATGAGCAGTTCTTC
.,TRBV2,14,TRBJ2-5,.,CASSVGLGGGTQYF,TGTGCCAGCAGTGTTGGTTTGGGGGGAGGGACCCAGTACTTC
.,TRBV23-1,18,TRBJ2-2,.,CASSKKGRDFLYTGELFF,TGCGCCAGCAGCAAAAAGGGCAGAGACTTCCTTTACACCGGGGAGCTGTTTTTT
TRBD1,TRBV28,12,TRBJ1-2,.,CASRQGTYGYTF,TGTGCCAGCAGACAGGGGACGTATGGCTACACCTTC
.,TRBV28,12,TRBJ1-2,.,CASSLRTGGYTF,TGTGCCAGCAGTTTAAGAACGGGTGGCTACACCTTC
TRBD1,TRBV4-1,20,TRBJ2-5,once,CASSQDHRRDWTGGRETQYF,TGCGCCAGCAGCCAAGACCACCGGCGAGATTGGACAGGGGGTCGAGAGACCCAGTACTTC
.,TRBV4-3,16,TRBJ1-2,.,CASSQERSRTAYGYTF,TGCGCCAGCAGCCAAGAAAGGTCCCGGACAGCCTATGGCTACACCTTC
TRBD1,TRBV9,16,TRBJ1-6,.,CASSGGQSSYNSPLHF,TGTGCCAGCAGCGGGGGACAGAGCTCCTATAATTCACCCCTCCACTTT
TRBD2,TRBV12-5,16,TRBJ2-5,once,CASGDDSGRGQETQYF,TGTGCTAGTGGTGATGACTCCGGGAGGGGGCAAGAGACCCAGTACTTC
.,TRBV7-9,16,TRBJ1-1,.,CASSPLGAEGNTEAFF,TGTGCCAGCAGCCCATTAGGGGCCGAGGGGAACACTGAAGCTTTCTTT
.,TRBV9,12,TRBJ1-4,.,CASSATNEKLFF,TGTGCCAGCAGCGCAACTAATGAAAAACTGTTTTTT